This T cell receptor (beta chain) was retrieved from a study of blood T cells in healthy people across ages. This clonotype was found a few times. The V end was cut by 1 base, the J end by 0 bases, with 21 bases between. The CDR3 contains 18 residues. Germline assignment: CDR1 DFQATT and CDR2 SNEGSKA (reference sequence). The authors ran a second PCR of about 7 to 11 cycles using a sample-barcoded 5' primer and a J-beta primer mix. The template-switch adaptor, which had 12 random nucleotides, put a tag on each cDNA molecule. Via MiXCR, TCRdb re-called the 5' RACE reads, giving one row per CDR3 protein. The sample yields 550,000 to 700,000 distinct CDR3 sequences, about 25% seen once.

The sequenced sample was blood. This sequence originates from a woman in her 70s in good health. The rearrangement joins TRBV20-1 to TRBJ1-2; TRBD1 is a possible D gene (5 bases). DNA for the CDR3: TGCAGTGCTAGAGGGGTAGGAGACAGCCCCCGCTCTAACTATGGCTACACCTTC. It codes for CSARGVGDSPRSNYGYTF.